The clone carrying this T cell receptor (beta chain) occurred a few times. The antigen remains unidentified. The data stem from a study of PD-1 blockade in classical Hodgkin lymphoma. Findings and caveats of the study: Differences between repertoires have undefined causes, possibly disease activity or prior therapy. CD4+ TCR diversity, unlike CD8+, rose significantly by C4D1. Compared with healthy donors, newly diagnosed patients reportedly showed lower baseline TCR diversity.

No patient escaped relapse after autologous stem cell transplantation, and brentuximab vedotin exposure varied. The method was immunoSEQ multiplex PCR; TCRdb's version includes in-frame clones alone and lacks a portion of them. The repertoire holds about 11,000 clones, with 80% as singletons. The V gene's germline CDR1 is SNHLY and CDR2 FYNNEI. The CDR3 spans 15 residues. V gave up 4 bases and J gave up 2 bases, with 14 bases separating them. This TCR was recovered from a human donor with classical Hodgkin lymphoma. The chain combines TRBV2 with TRBJ2-5; no definite D call. The sequencing used peripheral blood mononuclear cells (PBMCs), collected before the second cycle of nivolumab. Written as DNA, the CDR3 is TGTGCCAGCAGTGTCCGTATCGGCAGACAAGAGACCCAGTACTTC. Translating it yields CASSVRIGRQETQYF.